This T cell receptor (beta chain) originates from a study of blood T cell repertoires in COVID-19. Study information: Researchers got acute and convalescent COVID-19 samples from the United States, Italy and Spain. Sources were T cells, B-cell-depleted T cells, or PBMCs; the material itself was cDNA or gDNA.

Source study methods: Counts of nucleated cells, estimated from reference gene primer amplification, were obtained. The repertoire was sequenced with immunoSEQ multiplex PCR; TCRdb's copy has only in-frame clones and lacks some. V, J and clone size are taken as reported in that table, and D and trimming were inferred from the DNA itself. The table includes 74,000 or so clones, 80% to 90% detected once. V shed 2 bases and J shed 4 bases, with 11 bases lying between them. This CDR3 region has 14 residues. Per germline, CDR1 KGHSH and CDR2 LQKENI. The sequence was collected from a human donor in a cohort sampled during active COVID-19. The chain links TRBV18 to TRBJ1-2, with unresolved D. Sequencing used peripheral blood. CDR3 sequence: CASSPGTVFYGYTF. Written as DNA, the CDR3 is TGTGCCAGCTCACCAGGAACAGTCTTCTATGGCTACACCTTC. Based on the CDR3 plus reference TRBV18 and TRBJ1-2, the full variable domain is NAGVMQNPRHLVRRRGQEARLRCSPMKGHSHVYWYRQLPEEGLKFMVYLQKENIIDESGMPKERFSAEFPKEGPSILRIQQVVRGDSAAYFCASSPGTVFYGYTFGSGTRLTVV.